What follows are 27 T cell receptor beta chains derived from one specimen sequenced in a study of shared clonotypes between healthy human individuals. Data came from immunoSEQ multiplex PCR; TCRdb stores just in-frame clones and leaves some out. The data show some 2 million clones, roughly 95% seen once. The sample comprised naive CD4+ T cells sorted from blood. The subset here: CD45RA+ positively selected. The source of these receptors is a man between 18 and 35 years old in good health.

The chain is built from TRBV18 and TRBJ2-6; D might be TRBD1 (6 bases). The ends were cut back, 0 bases at V and 2 bases at J, with 14 bases in the middle. Germline loops: CDR1 KGHSH, CDR2 LQKENI. This CDR3 has 18 amino acids. CDR3 in amino acids: CASSPPTGGVAGANVLTF. Here the CDR3 DNA reads TGTGCCAGCTCACCACCGACAGGTGGAGTGGCTGGGGCCAACGTCCTGACTTTC.

The V gene is TRBV11-2, the J gene TRBJ1-1; 7 nucleotides line up with TRBD1. This CDR3 has 15 amino acids. V shed 1 base, J shed 2 bases, and the junction held 4 bases outside the gene matches. From germline, CDR1 is SGHAT and CDR2 FQNNGV. The CDR3 loop is CASSLAGGGNTEAFF. CDR3 sequence (DNA): TGTGCCAGCAGCTTAGCAGGGGGAGGTAACACTGAAGCTTTCTTT.

The chain links TRBV5-1 to TRBJ2-2; D possibly matches TRBD1 or TRBD2 (5 bases each). From germline, CDR1 is SGHRS and CDR2 YFSETQ. V was cut by 4 bases and J by 6 bases, with 19 bases left in between. CDR3 length equals 16 residues. CDR3 loop: CASSDPGTGFSGELFF. The CDR3 nucleotides read TGCGCCAGCAGCGATCCCGGGACCGGCTTTTCCGGGGAGCTGTTTTTT.

This chain links TRBV25-1 with TRBJ2-7, with D unresolved. The CDR3 totals 16 residues. Germline-derived CDR1 and CDR2 are MGHDK and SYGVNS. V was pared by 1 base and J by 2 bases, with 15 bases between. CDR3 bases: TGTGCCAGCAGTGAATCCCCCCCGACAAGCACCTACGAGCAGTACTTC. This sequence encodes CASSESPPTSTYEQYF.

The chain carries TRBV18 and TRBJ1-2, with 7 nucleotides matching TRBD1. The CDR3 runs to 15 residues. With 5 bases clipped from V and 4 bases from J, the junction kept 10 bases outside the gene matches. Germline values: CDR1 KGHSH, CDR2 LQKENI. CDR3: CASSTGQAQGYGYTF. The CDR3, as DNA: TGTGCCAGCTCAACCGGACAGGCCCAGGGCTATGGCTACACCTTC. The full variable domain, completed using reference TRBV18 and TRBJ1-2, is NAGVMQNPRHLVRRRGQEARLRCSPMKGHSHVYWYRQLPEEGLKFMVYLQKENIIDESGMPKERFSAEFPKEGPSILRIQQVVRGDSAAYFCASSTGQAQGYGYTFGSGTRLTVV.

The chain has TRBV6-5 and TRBJ1-2; D is undetermined. V shed 7 bases and J shed 3 bases, with 18 bases lying between them. The CDR3 sequence is 15 residues long. In germline, CDR1 is MNHEY, CDR2 SVGAGI. CDR3: CASTKGGPADYGYTF. The CDR3 nucleotides read TGTGCCAGCACCAAGGGAGGTCCCGCTGACTATGGCTACACCTTC.

Note on this clone: The identical CDR3 is also encoded by other nucleotide sequences in the sample. The chain uses TRBV5-1 and TRBJ1-2; tentative D call: TRBD1 (5 bases). In germline, CDR1 is SGHRS, CDR2 YFSETQ. V lost 0 bases to trimming and J lost 6 bases, with 9 bases between them. The CDR3 runs 13 residues. The CDR3 here is CASSLGQGNGYTF. The CDR3, as DNA: TGCGCCAGCAGCTTGGGGCAGGGAAATGGCTACACCTTC.

This rearrangement joins TRBV6-5 to TRBJ2-3, with D possibly TRBD2 on 5 matching bases. The length of the CDR3 is 12 residues. With 10 bases removed from V and 2 bases from J, the gap between germline ends came to 10 bases. Looked up from germline, CDR1 is MNHEY and CDR2 is SVGAGI. CDR3 amino acids: CATARDTDTQYF. DNA of the CDR3: TGTGCCACCGCGAGGGACACAGATACGCAGTATTTT.

V gene TRBV7-9 combines with J gene TRBJ2-1; D call uncertain. Germline CDR1 reads SEHNR; CDR2 reads FQNEAQ (reference sequence). Between the trimmed V and J ends, which lost 1 base and 4 bases, there was a span of 17 bases. The CDR3 runs to 17 residues. CDR3 sequence: CASSLDPLMVGYNEQFF. CDR3 coding DNA: TGTGCCAGCAGCTTAGACCCTCTGATGGTCGGTTACAATGAGCAGTTCTTC.

Remarks on this clone: The same CDR3 is also encoded by other DNA sequences in this sample. The chain links TRBV5-1 to TRBJ2-1; D not resolved. The V end was cut by 0 bases, the J end by 0 bases, with 7 bases between. The CDR3 is 15 residues long. Germline V gene data show CDR1 as SGHRS and CDR2 as YFSETQ. Written as DNA, the CDR3 is TGCGCCAGCAGCTTGGTAGTGGGCTCCTACAATGAGCAGTTCTTC. Translated, it gives CASSLVVGSYNEQFF.

The chain has TRBV6-5 and TRBJ1-6; 7 bases are a match to TRBD1. The CDR3 is 15 residues long. V lost 6 bases to trimming and J lost 8 bases; unmatched junction nucleotides: 10. Germline V CDR1 and CDR2: MNHEY, SVGAGI. The CDR3 DNA sequence: TGTGCCAGCAGATTCTTTGACAGGGTACATTCACCCCTCCACTTT. Its translation is CASRFFDRVHSPLHF.

The V call is TRBV5-1, the J call TRBJ2-2; 9 bases match TRBD1. Trimming removed 1 base from V and 4 bases from J; junction bases left unmatched: 11. This CDR3 spans 18 amino acids. Germline V gene sequence: CDR1 SGHRS, CDR2 YFSETQ. The CDR3 DNA sequence: TGCGCCAGCAGCTTGTTGGACAGGGGTCTTCGGGGCACCGGGGAGCTGTTTTTT. It encodes CASSLLDRGLRGTGELFF.

As DNA, the CDR3 is TGTGCCAGTAGTCCGAGGGGGGTCACTGAAGCTTTCTTT. This gives the protein CASSPRGVTEAFF. The chain is built from TRBV19 and TRBJ1-1, with TRBD1 as a possible D gene (6 bases). Germline-derived CDR1 and CDR2 are LNHDA and SQIVND (reference sequence). V gave up 5 bases and J gave up 4 bases, with 11 bases separating them. This CDR3 comprises 13 residues. The whole variable domain, filled in from reference TRBV19 and TRBJ1-1, reads DGGITQSPKYLFRKEGQNVTLSCEQNLNHDAMYWYRQDPGQGLRLIYYSQIVNDFQKGDIAEGYSVSREKKESFPLTVTSAQKNPTAFYLCASSPRGVTEAFFGQGTRLTVV.

V gene TRBV5-4 combines with J gene TRBJ2-5; the D gene is possibly TRBD1 (6 bases). The CDR3 covers 13 residues. Between the trimmed V and J ends, which lost 6 bases and 2 bases, there was a span of 11 bases. Germline V gives CDR1 SGHNT, CDR2 YYREEE (reference sequence). CDR3 sequence (DNA): TGTGCCAGCACCAGGGGACATCAAGAGACCCAGTACTTC. This sequence encodes CASTRGHQETQYF. Looking up the rest from reference TRBV5-4 and TRBJ2-5 gives the full variable domain: ETGVTQSPTHLIKTRGQQVTLRCSSQSGHNTVSWYQQALGQGPQFIFQYYREEENGRGNFPPRFSGLQFPNYSSELNVNALELDDSALYLCASTRGHQETQYFGPGTRLLVL.

The V and J genes are TRBV5-6 and TRBJ1-2; no clear D gene. Germline loops: CDR1 SGHDT, CDR2 YYEEEE. The CDR3 is 14 amino acids. Trimming shortened V by 4 bases and J by 0 bases, and 10 bases separated the two germline ends. The chain's CDR3 is CASSEGGPNYGYTF. In DNA, the CDR3 is TGTGCCAGCAGCGAGGGAGGTCCTAACTATGGCTACACCTTC.

This rearrangement joins TRBV18 to TRBJ2-7, with 10 bases identical to TRBD1. Germline lookup yields CDR1 KGHSH and CDR2 LQKENI. The V and J ends lost 3 bases and 5 bases, in that order; junction bases with no gene match: 7. This CDR3 contains 15 residues. This CDR3 is CASSPWDRGEDEQYF. As DNA, the CDR3 is TGTGCCAGCTCACCTTGGGACAGGGGAGAAGACGAGCAGTACTTC.

The rearrangement links TRBV6-7 to TRBJ2-7, with 10 nucleotides matching TRBD2. TRBV6-7 is an ORF, and what it does is uncertain. With 6 bases clipped from V and 0 bases from J, the junction kept 2 bases outside the gene matches. This CDR3 contains 14 residues. The CDR3, as DNA: TGTGCCAGCAGAATAGCGGGAGGCTCCTACGAGCAGTACTTC. Amino acid sequence: CASRIAGGSYEQYF.

This chain joins TRBV6-1 and TRBJ1-5; TRBD1 matches at 7 bases. CDR1 and CDR2 (germline): MNHNS, SASEGT. The junction had 10 bases not matched to a gene; V was cut back by 3 bases and J by 11 bases. The CDR3 runs to 14 residues. CDR3: CASSDGTAKTAQHF. The CDR3, as DNA: TGTGCCAGCAGTGACGGGACAGCTAAAACGGCCCAGCATTTT.

V gene TRBV4-1 combines with J gene TRBJ2-2; weak D call: TRBD1 (6 bases). The CDR3 spans 16 residues. Germline CDR1 MGHRA, CDR2 YSYEKL. V dropped 1 base and J dropped 6 bases, with 15 bases sitting between them. The CDR3 reads CASSQVTGKRPGELFF. CDR3 DNA sequence: TGCGCCAGCAGCCAAGTTACAGGGAAGAGGCCCGGGGAGCTGTTTTTT.

This chain uses TRBV5-8 with TRBJ1-1; D is ambiguous. With 4 bases removed from V and 5 bases from J, the gap between germline ends came to 6 bases. The germline CDR1 and CDR2 sequences are SGHTS and YDEGEE. This CDR3 region has 11 residues. CDR3 DNA sequence: TGTGCCAGCAGCGCAGCGACTGAAGCTTTCTTT. This gives the protein CASSAATEAFF.

This clone has just one count. The chain recombines TRBV5-1 with TRBJ2-1, with 16 bases that match TRBD2. Germline V gives CDR1 SGHRS, CDR2 YFSETQ. The J segment lost 13 bases and the V segment lost 4 bases, leaving 8 bases of the junction unmatched. This CDR3 is built from 15 residues. The CDR3 here is CASSTGTSGRAGQFF. The CDR3 region has the DNA TGCGCCAGCAGCACCGGGACTAGCGGGAGGGCCGGACAGTTCTTC.

Concerning this clone itself: Other DNA variants within this sample encode the same CDR3. V gene TRBV5-1 combines with J gene TRBJ2-3; D is unclear. V lost 0 bases to trimming and J lost 6 bases, with 5 bases between them. The germline V gene encodes CDR1 SGHRS and CDR2 YFSETQ. This CDR3 comprises 12 residues. The CDR3 protein is CASSLVGDTQYF. Here the CDR3 DNA reads TGCGCCAGCAGCTTGGTTGGGGATACGCAGTATTTT. The full variable domain, with the rest looked up from reference TRBV5-1 and TRBJ2-3, is KAGVTQTPRYLIKTRGQQVTLSCSPISGHRSVSWYQQTPGQGLQFLFEYFSETQRNKGNFPGRFSGRQFSNSRSEMNVSTLELGDSALYLCASSLVGDTQYFGPGTRLTVL.

A single count supports this clone. The chain carries TRBV4-2 and TRBJ2-6; 14 bases agree with TRBD2. Germline V CDR1 and CDR2: LGHNA, YNFKEQ. The length of the CDR3 is 20 residues. V was clipped by 4 bases and J by 0 bases; unmatched bases: 8. The CDR3, as DNA: TGTGCCAGCAGCCCCTCGGGACTAGCGGGGGCCGACTCTGGGGCCAACGTCCTGACTTTC. It yields the protein CASSPSGLAGADSGANVLTF.

The rearrangement uses TRBV2 and TRBJ1-4; D remains ambiguous. The CDR3 is 14 amino acids. The germline V gene encodes CDR1 SNHLY and CDR2 FYNNEI. V lost 7 bases, J lost 7 bases, and 16 bases lay in between. The CDR3 region has the DNA TGTGCCAGCACCTCCGAAGGTGCTGGTGAAAAACTGTTTTTT. Amino acids: CASTSEGAGEKLFF.

The rearrangement joins TRBV30 to TRBJ1-5; perhaps TRBD1 as D (6 bases). Germline loops: CDR1 GTSNPN, CDR2 SVGIG (reference sequence). This CDR3 comprises 15 residues. Between the trimmed V and J ends, which lost 1 base and 1 base, there was a span of 11 bases. Here the CDR3 DNA reads TGTGCCTGGAGTGGACAGGAGCTGAGCAATCAGCCCCAGCATTTT. Its protein is CAWSGQELSNQPQHF.

V is TRBV7-3 and J is TRBJ2-2; the match to TRBD1 covers 7 bases. This CDR3 has 14 amino acids. Trimming removed 5 bases from V and 3 bases from J; junction bases left unmatched: 3. Germline CDR1 and CDR2: SGHTA and FQGTGA. CDR3 residues: CASSRDRYTGELFF. The CDR3 DNA is TGTGCCAGCAGCCGGGACAGATACACCGGGGAGCTGTTTTTT.

The chain uses TRBV5-1 and TRBJ2-1; no firm D call. Deletions cut 4 bases from V and 7 bases from J, with 6 bases between. Germline CDR1 SGHRS, CDR2 YFSETQ. The CDR3 length is 11 residues. The CDR3 sequence: CASSDWNEQFF. The CDR3 region has the DNA TGCGCCAGCAGCGACTGGAATGAGCAGTTCTTC. Complete variable domain (other parts from reference TRBV5-1 and TRBJ2-1): KAGVTQTPRYLIKTRGQQVTLSCSPISGHRSVSWYQQTPGQGLQFLFEYFSETQRNKGNFPGRFSGRQFSNSRSEMNVSTLELGDSALYLCASSDWNEQFFGPGTRLTVL.